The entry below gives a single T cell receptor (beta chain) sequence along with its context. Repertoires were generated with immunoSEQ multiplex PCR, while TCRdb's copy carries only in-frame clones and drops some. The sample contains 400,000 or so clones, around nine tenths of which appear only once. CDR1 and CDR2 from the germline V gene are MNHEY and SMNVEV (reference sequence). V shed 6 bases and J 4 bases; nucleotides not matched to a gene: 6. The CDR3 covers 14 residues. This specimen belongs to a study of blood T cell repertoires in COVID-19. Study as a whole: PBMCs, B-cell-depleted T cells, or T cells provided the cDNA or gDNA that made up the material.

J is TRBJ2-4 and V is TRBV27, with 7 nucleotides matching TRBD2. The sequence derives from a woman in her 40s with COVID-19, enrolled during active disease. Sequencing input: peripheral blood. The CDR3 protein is CASRGGLRKNIQYF. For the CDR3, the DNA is TGTGCCAGCAGGGGGGGACTACGAAAAAACATTCAGTACTTC.